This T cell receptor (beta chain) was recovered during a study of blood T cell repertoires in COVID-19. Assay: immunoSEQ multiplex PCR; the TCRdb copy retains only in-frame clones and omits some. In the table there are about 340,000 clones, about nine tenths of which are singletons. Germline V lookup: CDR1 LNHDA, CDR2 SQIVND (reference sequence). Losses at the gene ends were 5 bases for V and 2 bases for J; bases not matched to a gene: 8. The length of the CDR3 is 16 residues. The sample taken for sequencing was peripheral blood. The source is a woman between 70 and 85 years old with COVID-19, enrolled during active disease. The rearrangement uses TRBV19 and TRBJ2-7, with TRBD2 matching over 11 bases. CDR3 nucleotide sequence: TGTGCCAGTAGTGACTCACCGGGACTAGCGGCCTACGAGCAGTACTTC. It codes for CASSDSPGLAAYEQYF.